Sequencing of this T cell receptor beta chain was carried out in a study of Ad26.COV2.S vaccination and SARS-CoV-2 variants. Treatment meaning: some 19 received Ad26.COV2.S at low or high dose, single or two shots; about 5 received placebo; per-sample allocation not given. Material that was analyzed had been drawn on day 63 after the first vaccine or placebo injection. V shed 4 bases and J shed 4 bases, with 16 bases lying between them. The CDR3 contains 16 residues. CDR1 and CDR2 from the germline V gene are MGHRA and YSYEKL. The table came from immunoSEQ multiplex PCR; TCRdb's copy has only in-frame clones and leaves some out. The profile shows fewer than 500,000 clones, 89% of them singletons.

This TCR came from a person between 18 and 65 years old who received the Ad26.COV2.S COVID-19 vaccine or a placebo. The rearrangement links TRBV4-1 to TRBJ1-4; D unresolved. Source: peripheral blood, taken in a trial of Ad26.COV2.S vaccine versus placebo. CDR3 coding DNA: TGCGCCAGCAGCCCAAGGTCCTCGGGCGGTAATGAAAAACTGTTTTTT. Translation: CASSPRSSGGNEKLFF.